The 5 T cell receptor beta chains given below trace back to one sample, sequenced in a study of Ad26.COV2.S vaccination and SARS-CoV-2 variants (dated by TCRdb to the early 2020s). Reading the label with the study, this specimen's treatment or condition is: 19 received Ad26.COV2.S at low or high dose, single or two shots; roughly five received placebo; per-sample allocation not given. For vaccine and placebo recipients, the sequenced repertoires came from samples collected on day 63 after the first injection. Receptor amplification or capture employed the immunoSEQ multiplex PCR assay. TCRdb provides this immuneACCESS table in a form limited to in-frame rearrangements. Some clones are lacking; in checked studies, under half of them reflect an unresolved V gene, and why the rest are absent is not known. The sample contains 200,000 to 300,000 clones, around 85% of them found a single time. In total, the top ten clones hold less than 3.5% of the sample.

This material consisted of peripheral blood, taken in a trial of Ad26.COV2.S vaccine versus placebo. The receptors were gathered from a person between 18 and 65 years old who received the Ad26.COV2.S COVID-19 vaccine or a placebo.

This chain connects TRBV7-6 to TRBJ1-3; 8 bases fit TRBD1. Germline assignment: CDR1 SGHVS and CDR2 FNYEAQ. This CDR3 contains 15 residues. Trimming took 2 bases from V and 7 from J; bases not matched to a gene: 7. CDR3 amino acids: CASSLRPGQGNTIYF. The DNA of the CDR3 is TGTGCCAGCAGCTTACGGCCAGGACAGGGCAACACCATATATTTT.

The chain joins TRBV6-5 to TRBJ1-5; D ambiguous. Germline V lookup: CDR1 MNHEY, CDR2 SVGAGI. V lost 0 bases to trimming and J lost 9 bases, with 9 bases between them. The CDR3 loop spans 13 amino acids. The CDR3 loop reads CASSYSVGRPQHF. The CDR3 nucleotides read TGTGCCAGCAGTTACTCGGTCGGGAGGCCCCAGCATTTT.

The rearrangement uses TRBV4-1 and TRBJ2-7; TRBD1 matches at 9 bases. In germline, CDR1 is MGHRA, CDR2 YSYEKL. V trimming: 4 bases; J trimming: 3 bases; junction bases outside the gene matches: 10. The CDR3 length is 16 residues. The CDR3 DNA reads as TGCGCCAGCAGCCCCGTTGGACAGGGGCTAGACTACGAGCAGTACTTC. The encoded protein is CASSPVGQGLDYEQYF.

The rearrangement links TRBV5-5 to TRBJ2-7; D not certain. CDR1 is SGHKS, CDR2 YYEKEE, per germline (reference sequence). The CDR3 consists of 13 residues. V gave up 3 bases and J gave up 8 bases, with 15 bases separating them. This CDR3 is CASSSRFGSKQYV. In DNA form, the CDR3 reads TGTGCCAGCAGCTCCCGTTTCGGTTCGAAGCAGTACGTC.

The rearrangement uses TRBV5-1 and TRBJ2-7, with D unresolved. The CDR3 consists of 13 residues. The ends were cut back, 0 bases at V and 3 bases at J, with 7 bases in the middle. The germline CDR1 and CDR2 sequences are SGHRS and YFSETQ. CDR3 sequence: CASSLGRYYEQYF. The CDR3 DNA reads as TGCGCCAGCAGCTTGGGACGGTACTACGAGCAGTACTTC.